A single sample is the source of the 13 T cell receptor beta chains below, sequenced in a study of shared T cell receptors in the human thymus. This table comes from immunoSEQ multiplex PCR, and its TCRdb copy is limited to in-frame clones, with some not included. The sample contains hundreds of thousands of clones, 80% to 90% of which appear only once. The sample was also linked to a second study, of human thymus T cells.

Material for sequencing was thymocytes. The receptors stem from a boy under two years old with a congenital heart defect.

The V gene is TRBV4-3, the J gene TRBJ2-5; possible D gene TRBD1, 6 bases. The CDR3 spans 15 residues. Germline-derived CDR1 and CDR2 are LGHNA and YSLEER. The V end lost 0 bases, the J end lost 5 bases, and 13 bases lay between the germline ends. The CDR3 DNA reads TGCGCCAGCAGCCAAGATACCAGGGGAAGGGAGACCCAGTACTTC. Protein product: CASSQDTRGRETQYF.

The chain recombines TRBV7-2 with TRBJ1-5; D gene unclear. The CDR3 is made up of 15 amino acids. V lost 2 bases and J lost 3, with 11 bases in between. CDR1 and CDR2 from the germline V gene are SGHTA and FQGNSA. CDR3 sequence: CASSLRRALNQPQHF. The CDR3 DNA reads TGTGCCAGCAGCTTACGGAGGGCTCTCAATCAGCCCCAGCATTTT.

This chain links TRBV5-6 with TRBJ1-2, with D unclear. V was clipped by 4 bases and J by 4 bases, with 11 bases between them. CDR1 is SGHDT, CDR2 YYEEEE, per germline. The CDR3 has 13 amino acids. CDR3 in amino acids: CASSPEQRYGYTF. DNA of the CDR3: TGTGCCAGCAGCCCTGAGCAGCGCTATGGCTACACCTTC.

The CDR3 DNA reads as TGCGCCAGCAGCCGCAGAGGAGCGCAGTATTTT. Translating it yields CASSRRGAQYF. The rearrangement uses TRBV4-1 and TRBJ2-3; no firm D call. CDR3 size: 11 residues. V was clipped by 4 bases and J by 10 bases, with 9 bases between them. Germline V gene lookup returns CDR1 MGHRA and CDR2 YSYEKL.

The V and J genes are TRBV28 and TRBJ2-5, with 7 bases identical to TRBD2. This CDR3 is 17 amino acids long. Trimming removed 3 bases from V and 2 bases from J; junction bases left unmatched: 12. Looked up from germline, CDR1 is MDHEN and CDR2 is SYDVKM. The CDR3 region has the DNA TGTGCCAGCAGTTTGCGTGGCCAGCGGGGAGTACAAGAGACCCAGTACTTC. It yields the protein CASSLRGQRGVQETQYF.

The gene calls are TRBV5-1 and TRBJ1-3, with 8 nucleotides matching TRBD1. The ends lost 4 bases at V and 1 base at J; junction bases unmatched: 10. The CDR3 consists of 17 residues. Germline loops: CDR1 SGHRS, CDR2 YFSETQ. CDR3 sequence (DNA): TGCGCCAGCAGCCAGGCACAGGGGGGATTTTCTGGAAACACCATATATTTT. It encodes CASSQAQGGFSGNTIYF.

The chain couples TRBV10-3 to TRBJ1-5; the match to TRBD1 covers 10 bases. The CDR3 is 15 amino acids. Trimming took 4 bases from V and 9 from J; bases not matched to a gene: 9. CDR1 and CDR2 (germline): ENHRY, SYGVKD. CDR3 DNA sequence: TGTGCCATCAGTGGGGGGGACAGGGGCGAGGGGCCCCAGCATTTT. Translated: CAISGGDRGEGPQHF.

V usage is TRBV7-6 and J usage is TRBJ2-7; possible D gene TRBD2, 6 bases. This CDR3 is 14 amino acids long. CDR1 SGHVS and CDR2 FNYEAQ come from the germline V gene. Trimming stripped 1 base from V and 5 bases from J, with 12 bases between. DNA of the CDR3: TGTGCCAGCAGCTTAGATGCAGGGAGGAACGAGCAGTACTTC. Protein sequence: CASSLDAGRNEQYF.

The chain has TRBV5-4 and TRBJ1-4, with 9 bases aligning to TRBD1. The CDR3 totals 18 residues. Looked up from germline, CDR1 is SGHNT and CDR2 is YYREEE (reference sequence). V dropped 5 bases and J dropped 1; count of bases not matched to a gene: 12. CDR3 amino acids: CASSLTDRGVQTNEKLFF. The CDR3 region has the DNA TGTGCCAGCAGTTTGACGGACAGGGGAGTGCAAACTAATGAAAAACTGTTTTTT.

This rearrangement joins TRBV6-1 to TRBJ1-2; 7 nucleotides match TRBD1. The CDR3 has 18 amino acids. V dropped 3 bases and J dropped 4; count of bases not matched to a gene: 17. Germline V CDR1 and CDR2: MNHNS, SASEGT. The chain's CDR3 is CASSDRGGRGTVLYGYTF. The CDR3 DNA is TGTGCCAGCAGTGATAGAGGGGGGCGAGGGACAGTACTCTATGGCTACACCTTC.

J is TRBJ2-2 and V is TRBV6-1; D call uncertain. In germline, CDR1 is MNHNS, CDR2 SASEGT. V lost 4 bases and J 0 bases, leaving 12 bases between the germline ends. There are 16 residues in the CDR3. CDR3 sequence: CASSGDLKPNTGELFF. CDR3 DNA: TGTGCCAGCAGTGGAGACTTAAAACCGAACACCGGGGAGCTGTTTTTT.

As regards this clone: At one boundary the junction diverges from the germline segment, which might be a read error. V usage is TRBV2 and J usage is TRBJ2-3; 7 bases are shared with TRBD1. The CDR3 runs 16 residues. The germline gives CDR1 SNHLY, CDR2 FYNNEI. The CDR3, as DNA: TGTGCCAGCAGAGAAGGGGGCGGCTACGACACAGATACGCAGTATTTT. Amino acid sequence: CASREGGGYDTDTQYF.

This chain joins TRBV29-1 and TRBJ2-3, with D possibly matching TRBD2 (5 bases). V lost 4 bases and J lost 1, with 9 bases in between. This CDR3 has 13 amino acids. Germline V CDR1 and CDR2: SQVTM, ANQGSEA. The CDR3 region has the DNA TGCAGCGTTGGGACGAGGGGCACAGATACGCAGTATTTT. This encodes CSVGTRGTDTQYF.